Following are 9 T cell receptor beta chains from one sample sequenced in a study of Ad26.COV2.S vaccination and SARS-CoV-2 variants. Clones were sequenced by immunoSEQ multiplex PCR, and TCRdb holds only the in-frame ones, with some missing. The sample contains around 250,000 clones, 87% of which appear only once. Treatment indicated: about 20 received Ad26.COV2.S at low or high dose, single or two shots; several received placebo; per-sample allocation not given. Repertoires come from day 63 after the first vaccine or placebo injection. This specimen was peripheral blood, taken in a trial of Ad26.COV2.S vaccine versus placebo. Receptors were obtained from a person between 18 and 65 years old who received the Ad26.COV2.S COVID-19 vaccine or a placebo.

The rearrangement links TRBV11-3 to TRBJ1-1; D is undetermined. This CDR3 region has 13 residues. Trimming cost V 1 base and J 4 bases, with 7 bases left between them. CDR1 is SGHNT, CDR2 YENEEA, per germline. The CDR3 DNA reads TGTGCCAGCAGCTTAGGGCGTGGCACTGAAGCTTTCTTT. Protein sequence: CASSLGRGTEAFF.

The chain joins TRBV4-1 to TRBJ2-1; D may be TRBD2 (6 bases). V was trimmed by 1 base and J by 5 bases, leaving 15 bases between them. Germline values: CDR1 MGHRA, CDR2 YSYEKL. The CDR3 extends over 16 amino acids. CDR3 loop: CASSQAPYLADNEQFF. CDR3 bases: TGCGCCAGCAGCCAAGCACCCTACTTAGCGGACAATGAGCAGTTCTTC.

CDR3 loop: CASSRGLAGGRETQYF. CDR3 DNA: TGTGCCAGCAGCCGAGGGTTAGCGGGGGGTAGGGAGACCCAGTACTTC. The chain combines TRBV7-8 with TRBJ2-5; TRBD2 matches at 10 bases. With 5 bases clipped from V and 5 bases from J, the junction kept 11 bases outside the gene matches. This CDR3 contains 16 residues. Germline assignment: CDR1 SGHVS and CDR2 FQNEAQ. Supplemented by reference TRBV7-8 and TRBJ2-5, the full variable domain reads GAGVSQSPRYKVAKRGQDVALRCDPISGHVSLFWYQQALGQGPEFLTYFQNEAQLDKSGLPSDRFFAERPEGSVSTLKIQRTQQEDSAVYLCASSRGLAGGRETQYFGPGTRLLVL.

The V call is TRBV2, the J call TRBJ1-5; D uncertain. The V end was cut by 4 bases, the J end by 7 bases, with 17 bases between. The CDR3 runs to 15 residues. Germline CDR1 reads SNHLY; CDR2 reads FYNNEI. CDR3 loop: CASSAGISSTQPQHF. The CDR3 DNA sequence: TGTGCCAGCAGTGCGGGGATTTCTTCGACGCAGCCCCAGCATTTT.

CDR3 region: CASSLGSGLNTGELFF. The CDR3 coding sequence is TGTGCCAGCAGCTTAGGGAGCGGGCTAAACACCGGGGAGCTGTTTTTT. The rearrangement uses TRBV7-9 and TRBJ2-2; possibly TRBD2 for D (6 bases). CDR3 length equals 16 residues. V lost 1 base to trimming and J lost 2 bases, with 11 bases between them. The germline V gene encodes CDR1 SEHNR and CDR2 FQNEAQ (reference sequence).

The V call is TRBV5-1, the J call TRBJ2-5; 7 nucleotides agree with TRBD2. The CDR3 is 15 residues long. V was clipped by 3 bases and J by 5 bases; unmatched bases: 10. Germline CDR1 reads SGHRS; CDR2 reads YFSETQ. CDR3 residues: CASSSQAGPGETQYF. For the CDR3, the DNA is TGCGCCAGCAGCTCTCAAGCGGGGCCCGGGGAGACCCAGTACTTC.

The chain links TRBV5-4 to TRBJ2-1; 9 nucleotides agree with TRBD1. Germline V gene lookup returns CDR1 SGHNT and CDR2 YYREEE (reference sequence). Trimming took 4 bases from V and 6 from J; bases not matched to a gene: 8. The CDR3 covers 15 residues. The CDR3 is CASSPPGTGRNEQFF. The CDR3, as DNA: TGTGCCAGCAGCCCCCCCGGGACAGGGCGCAATGAGCAGTTCTTC.

This chain joins TRBV7-2 and TRBJ2-4, with TRBD1 identical over 7 bases. The CDR3 has 19 amino acids. V shed 1 base and J 0 bases; nucleotides not matched to a gene: 12. Germline CDR1 SGHTA, CDR2 FQGNSA. Here the CDR3 reads CASSLDPGTASLAKNIQYF. The DNA for the CDR3 is TGTGCCAGCAGCTTAGACCCCGGGACAGCTAGTCTAGCCAAAAACATTCAGTACTTC. The variable domain in full, completed from reference TRBV7-2 and TRBJ2-4, reads GAGVSQSPSNKVTEKGKDVELRCDPISGHTALYWYRQSLGQGLEFLIYFQGNSAPDKSGLPSDRFSAERTGGSVSTLTIQRTQQEDSAVYLCASSLDPGTASLAKNIQYFGAGTRLSVL.

This sequence joins TRBV9 and TRBJ2-5; 7 nucleotides agree with TRBD2. The ends lost 4 bases at V and 2 bases at J; junction bases unmatched: 14. There are 17 residues in the CDR3. Germline V CDR1 and CDR2: SGDLS, YYNGEE. The CDR3 sequence is CASSPTAVLGGQETQYF. Written as DNA, the CDR3 is TGTGCCAGCAGCCCGACTGCGGTTTTGGGAGGGCAAGAGACCCAGTACTTC.